These 22 T cell receptor beta chains were sequenced from one sample in a study of shared clonotypes between healthy human individuals. Profiling relied on immunoSEQ multiplex PCR, and the TCRdb table lists in-frame clones only, not all of them. The profile shows hundreds of thousands of clones, 73% of them singletons. Sequencing was performed on memory CD4+ T cells sorted from blood. Indicated subset: CD45RA-negative fraction. The receptors were sampled from a woman in her 30s in good health.

The rearrangement joins TRBV2 to TRBJ1-2; D uncertain. There are 13 residues in the CDR3. Germline loops: CDR1 SNHLY, CDR2 FYNNEI. V was pared by 3 bases and J by 4 bases, with 9 bases between. CDR3 coding DNA: TGTGCCAGCAGTGATCCGGGCGGCTATGGCTACACCTTC. This encodes CASSDPGGYGYTF.

The chain carries TRBV2 and TRBJ2-1; 8 bases line up with TRBD2. CDR3 length equals 14 residues. Trimming removed 5 bases from V and 9 bases from J; junction bases left unmatched: 9. Germline CDR1 reads SNHLY; CDR2 reads FYNNEI. CDR3 in amino acids: CASSTSGSFGEQFF. The CDR3 region has the DNA TGTGCCAGCAGTACTAGCGGATCTTTCGGTGAGCAGTTCTTC.

Comments on this clone: Other DNA sequences in this specimen translate into the identical CDR3. The V call is TRBV6-5, the J call TRBJ1-5; D uncertain. The germline V and J ends were trimmed by 0 bases and 5 bases, with 8 bases remaining between them. The germline V gene has CDR1 MNHEY and CDR2 SVGAGI. The CDR3 runs 14 residues. The DNA for the CDR3 is TGTGCCAGCAGTTACTCGTTCCGTGATCAGCCCCAGCATTTT. Protein sequence: CASSYSFRDQPQHF.

The V call is TRBV9, the J call TRBJ2-5, with D maybe TRBD1 (6 bases). The CDR3 consists of 13 residues. Per germline, CDR1 SGDLS and CDR2 YYNGEE. V dropped 3 bases and J dropped 5 bases, with 11 bases sitting between them. This CDR3 reads CASSGGGPETQYF. The CDR3 coding sequence is TGTGCCAGCAGCGGAGGGGGTCCGGAGACCCAGTACTTC. The entire variable domain, with the rest obtained from reference TRBV9 and TRBJ2-5, is as follows: DSGVTQTPKHLITATGQRVTLRCSPRSGDLSVYWYQQSLDQGLQFLIQYYNGEERAKGNILERFSAQQFPDLHSELNLSSLELGDSALYFCASSGGGPETQYFGPGTRLLVL.

The chain links TRBV19 to TRBJ2-4, with 7 nucleotides matching TRBD1. CDR1 and CDR2 (germline): LNHDA, SQIVND (reference sequence). J gave up 6 bases and V 5 bases, and 4 bases lay outside the gene matches. The CDR3 totals 13 residues. The CDR3: CASSDRGPNIQYF. CDR3 DNA sequence: TGTGCCAGTAGTGATAGGGGGCCAAACATTCAGTACTTC.

The chain is built from TRBV5-1 and TRBJ2-7; 8 bases are shared with TRBD2. The trim removed 4 bases at V and 2 bases at J, leaving 8 bases unmatched. From germline, CDR1 is SGHRS and CDR2 YFSETQ. The CDR3 is 15 residues long. The CDR3 nucleotides are TGCGCCAGCAGCATTAGCGGGACCGCCGCCTACGAGCAGTACTTC. This gives the protein CASSISGTAAYEQYF. Full variable domain (remainder filled in from reference TRBV5-1 and TRBJ2-7): KAGVTQTPRYLIKTRGQQVTLSCSPISGHRSVSWYQQTPGQGLQFLFEYFSETQRNKGNFPGRFSGRQFSNSRSEMNVSTLELGDSALYLCASSISGTAAYEQYFGPGTRLTVT.

This chain connects TRBV7-6 to TRBJ1-5; D gene ambiguous. Germline CDR1 reads SGHVS; CDR2 reads FNYEAQ. The CDR3 length is 14 residues. Trimming removed 1 base at V and 3 bases at J, with 7 bases between. The CDR3 DNA reads as TGTGCCAGCAGCTTAGATCCAGTCAATCAGCCCCAGCATTTT. It yields the protein CASSLDPVNQPQHF.

The chain employs TRBV6-5 and TRBJ1-3, with D unclear. V gave up 0 bases and J gave up 3 bases, with 6 bases separating them. Per germline, CDR1 MNHEY and CDR2 SVGAGI. The CDR3 runs 14 residues. Here the CDR3 reads CASSYSQIGNTIYF. The CDR3 DNA is TGTGCCAGCAGTTACTCTCAGATTGGAAACACCATATATTTT.

The chain links TRBV21-1 to TRBJ2-1; the table calls TRBD2, which could not be checked here. TRBV21-1 is classified as a pseudogene. The CDR3 totals 15 residues. The chain's CDR3 is CASTGLAGGRVGKFF. CDR3 nucleotide sequence: TGTGCCAGCACCGGACTAGCGGGAGGCCGCGTTGGTAAGTTCTTC.

This chain connects TRBV11-2 to TRBJ1-3; D gene ambiguous. Germline CDR1 reads SGHAT; CDR2 reads FQNNGV. The V gene lost 3 bases and the J gene lost 2 bases, with 14 bases spanning the gap. This CDR3 comprises 16 residues. The CDR3, as DNA: TGTGCCAGCAGCTTCAATTGGGGTTCGGCTGGAAACACCATATATTTT. Translating gives CASSFNWGSAGNTIYF.

The chain has TRBV7-9 and TRBJ1-6, with D unresolved. Germline V gene sequence: CDR1 SEHNR, CDR2 FQNEAQ (reference sequence). Trimming left V 6 bases short and J 6 bases short, with 3 bases between. The CDR3 sequence is 11 residues long. The CDR3, as DNA: TGTGCCAGCAGTTTTAATTCACCCCTCCACTTT. Translating gives CASSFNSPLHF.

The chain uses TRBV2 and TRBJ1-2; D uncertain. The CDR3 loop spans 13 amino acids. Germline assignment: CDR1 SNHLY and CDR2 FYNNEI. The V end was cut by 4 bases, the J end by 4 bases, with 10 bases between. The CDR3 protein is CASSGEQLYGYTF. DNA for the CDR3: TGTGCCAGCAGTGGGGAACAGCTCTATGGCTACACCTTC.

The sample holds a few counts of this clone. Other nucleotide sequences from this sample produce the same CDR3. The chain joins TRBV5-1 to TRBJ2-1; tentative D call: TRBD2 (5 bases). CDR1 is SGHRS, CDR2 YFSETQ, per germline. V was pared by 1 base and J by 3 bases, with 11 bases between. The CDR3 length is 15 residues. Here the CDR3 DNA reads TGCGCCAGCAGCTTGAGCAGCGGAGACTACAATGAGCAGTTCTTC. Amino acid sequence: CASSLSSGDYNEQFF.

The genes are TRBV18 and TRBJ1-1; a weak D match, TRBD1 (5 bases). Germline V gene lookup returns CDR1 KGHSH and CDR2 LQKENI. V was shortened by 6 bases and J by 0 bases, with 23 bases between the two germline ends. This CDR3 is built from 18 residues. CDR3 sequence reads: CASSLRGTSRIMNTEAFF. CDR3 sequence (DNA): TGTGCCAGCTCCCTCCGGGGCACCTCCCGGATCATGAACACTGAAGCTTTCTTT.

V gene TRBV18 combines with J gene TRBJ2-7; weak D call: TRBD2 (5 bases). The CDR3 is 17 residues long. V dropped 3 bases and J dropped 2 bases, with 20 bases sitting between them. Germline V lookup: CDR1 KGHSH, CDR2 LQKENI. CDR3 coding DNA: TGTGCCAGCTCACCGGGGAACAGTGGCGGAGGACCCTACGAGCAGTACTTC. This codes for CASSPGNSGGGPYEQYF.

The chain is built from TRBV28 and TRBJ1-5; 8 bases align to TRBD1. V shed 7 bases and J 2 bases; nucleotides not matched to a gene: 10. This CDR3 is built from 16 residues. Looked up from germline, CDR1 is MDHEN and CDR2 is SYDVKM. CDR3 sequence reads: CASTDFGGQGNQPQHF. CDR3 sequence (DNA): TGTGCCAGCACCGATTTCGGGGGACAGGGCAATCAGCCCCAGCATTTT.

The rearrangement joins TRBV20-1 to TRBJ2-7; D gene uncertain. The CDR3 runs to 11 residues. Germline CDR1 DFQATT, CDR2 SNEGSKA (reference sequence). V lost 7 bases, J lost 0 bases, and 7 bases lay in between. The CDR3 here is CSVASSYEQYF. Here the CDR3 DNA reads TGCAGTGTGGCTAGCTCCTACGAGCAGTACTTC.

The chain uses TRBV19 and TRBJ1-3; TRBD1 aligns across 7 bases. V was pared by 10 bases and J by 9 bases, with 12 bases of the junction left unmatched. The CDR3 contains 13 residues. The germline V gene encodes CDR1 LNHDA and CDR2 SQIVND (reference sequence). The CDR3 is CATRTGLAGTIYF. CDR3 coding DNA: TGTGCCACCCGGACAGGACTGGCCGGCACCATATATTTT.

As DNA, the CDR3 is TGTGCCAGCAGAACCGGGACAGGGTCCCCCTATGGCTACACCTTC. It is translated as CASRTGTGSPYGYTF. This chain uses TRBV28 with TRBJ1-2; 9 bases align to TRBD1. V shed 6 bases and J 4 bases; nucleotides not matched to a gene: 9. Germline V gene data show CDR1 as MDHEN and CDR2 as SYDVKM. The CDR3 totals 15 residues.

This clone appeared a few times. This sequence joins TRBV29-1 and TRBJ1-2; D unclear. This CDR3 comprises 12 residues. Trimming stripped 2 bases from V and 4 bases from J, with 8 bases between. Germline V gene data show CDR1 as SQVTM and CDR2 as ANQGSEA. The CDR3, as DNA: TGCAGCGTTGAATGGCAGCCCTATGGCTACACCTTC. Protein product: CSVEWQPYGYTF. The full variable domain, completed using reference TRBV29-1 and TRBJ1-2, is SAVISQKPSRDICQRGTSLTIQCQVDSQVTMMFWYRQQPGQSLTLIATANQGSEATYESGFVIDKFPISRPNLTFSTLTVSNMSPEDSSIYLCSVEWQPYGYTFGSGTRLTVV.

The chain recombines TRBV27 with TRBJ1-2; 11 nucleotides agree with TRBD1. From germline, CDR1 is MNHEY and CDR2 SMNVEV (reference sequence). V dropped 5 bases and J dropped 3; count of bases not matched to a gene: 5. The CDR3 length is 15 residues. CDR3 coding DNA: TGTGCCAGCAGTGGACAGGGGGCCGGCGACTATGGCTACACCTTC. This gives the protein CASSGQGAGDYGYTF.

This clone has only a few counts. Other DNA sequences in this specimen translate into the identical CDR3. The gene calls are TRBV7-9 and TRBJ2-7; the D is unclear. The V gene lost 0 bases and the J gene lost 4 bases, with 4 bases spanning the gap. The CDR3 is made up of 12 amino acids. Per germline, CDR1 SEHNR and CDR2 FQNEAQ (reference sequence). The CDR3 DNA reads TGTGCCAGCAGCTTAGCGCAATACGAGCAGTACTTC. It codes for CASSLAQYEQYF.